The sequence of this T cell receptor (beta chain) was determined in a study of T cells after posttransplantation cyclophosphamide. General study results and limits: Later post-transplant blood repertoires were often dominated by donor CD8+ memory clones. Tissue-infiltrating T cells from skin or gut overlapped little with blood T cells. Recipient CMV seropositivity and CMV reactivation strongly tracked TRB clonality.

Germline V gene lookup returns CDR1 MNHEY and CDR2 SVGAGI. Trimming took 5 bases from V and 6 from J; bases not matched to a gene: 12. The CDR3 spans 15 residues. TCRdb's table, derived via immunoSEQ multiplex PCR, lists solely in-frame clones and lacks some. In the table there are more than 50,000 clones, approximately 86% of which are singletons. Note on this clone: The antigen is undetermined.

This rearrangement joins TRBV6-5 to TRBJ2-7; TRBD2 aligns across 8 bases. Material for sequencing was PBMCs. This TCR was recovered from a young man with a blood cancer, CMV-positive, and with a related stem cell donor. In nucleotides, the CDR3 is TGTGCCAGCAGTCCCGGGACTAGTACGGAGGTCGAGCAGTACTTC. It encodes CASSPGTSTEVEQYF.